The T cell receptor beta chain under discussion was sequenced for a study of human T cells and chemical hapten exposure. General study findings and limits: High-frequency TCRs, those above 1 in 1000, stayed the same after DPC sensitization.

This clonotype was seen repeatedly, ten times or more. The antigen remains undetermined. It was the library that attached unique molecular identifiers to individual cDNA molecules. TCRdb recomputed calls from the RACE reads with MiXCR, one row per CDR3 protein. Of under 95,000 distinct CDR3 sequences listed, about 8.5% are singletons. As for time point: pre-sensitization, week 0. Treatment noted: therapeutic diphenylcyclopropenone sensitization with weekly scalp DPC. Trimming stripped 6 bases from V and 3 bases from J, with 11 bases between. The CDR3 has 14 amino acids. The chain is built from TRBV12-3 or TRBV12-4 and TRBJ2-2; D possibly corresponds to TRBD1 (6 bases). The sequence was collected from a middle-aged man with alopecia areata. Some clones in this sample may be carry-over from other donors' samples. The sample here was whole blood, taken in connection with sensitization to the hapten diphenylcyclopropenone (DPC). CDR3 nucleotides: TGTGCCAGCAGAAACAGGGCTTACACCGGGGAGCTGTTTTTT. It encodes CASRNRAYTGELFF.